Following are 27 T cell receptor beta chains from one sample sequenced in a study of tumor-infiltrating lymphocytes in primary liver carcinoma. Total RNA amounting to 500 ng was the source from which TCR beta cDNA was made with a constant-region primer. Three nested multiplex PCR rounds, a slightly modified ARM-PCR, produced the libraries for TCR beta. It was with TRBV1-TRBV30 forward primers and a C-beta reverse primer that the first two PCR rounds were run, at 10 to 11 cycles each. TCRdb used MiXCR to reprocess the multiplex PCR reads, holding one entry per CDR3 protein. This table holds approximately 330,000 distinct CDR3 sequences, about two thirds found once. Unsorted whole blood yielded the blood RNA, and germline DNA was also extracted. The sequenced material came from peripheral blood. The source is a man aged 40-49 years with primary liver carcinoma and hepatitis B virus infection.

The chain joins TRBV6-1 to TRBJ1-5, with no clear D. V lost 0 bases and J lost 0, with 18 bases in between. The CDR3 is made up of 19 amino acids. The germline V gene has CDR1 MNHNS and CDR2 SASEGT. CDR3 in DNA: TGTGCCAGCAGTGAAGCAAACGTACGTAGCCCAAATAGCAATCAGCCCCAGCATTTT. Encoded protein: CASSEANVRSPNSNQPQHF.

The chain combines TRBV30 with TRBJ2-4; maybe TRBD1 (6 bases). Germline V gives CDR1 GTSNPN, CDR2 SVGIG (reference sequence). Trimming removed 1 base from V and 1 base from J, with 8 bases in between. The length of the CDR3 is 14 residues. Here the CDR3 reads CAWSDRAAKNIQYF. CDR3 in DNA: TGTGCCTGGAGTGACAGGGCTGCCAAAAACATTCAGTACTTC.

A few counts support this clonotype. The chain uses TRBV28 and TRBJ1-4; 9 bases are shared with TRBD1. This CDR3 is built from 14 residues. CDR1 and CDR2 from the germline V gene are MDHEN and SYDVKM. The V and J ends lost 5 bases and 6 bases, in that order; junction bases with no gene match: 4. The CDR3 is CASSRTGADEKLFF. In DNA form, the CDR3 reads TGTGCCAGCAGTCGGACAGGGGCGGATGAAAAACTGTTTTTT. Full variable domain (missing parts from reference TRBV28 and TRBJ1-4): DVKVTQSSRYLVKRTGEKVFLECVQDMDHENMFWYRQDPGLGLRLIYFSYDVKMKEKGDIPEGYSVSREKKERFSLILESASTNQTSMYLCASSRTGADEKLFFGSGTQLSVL.

Turning to this clonotype: This may arise from a read error, as a much more abundant clone is one base away. The V gene is TRBV14, the J gene TRBJ1-1; 9 bases agree with TRBD1. Germline V CDR1 and CDR2: SGHDN, FVKESK. CDR3 length equals 14 residues. In nucleotides, the CDR3 is TGTGTCAGCAGCCGCAACAGGGGGCACACTGAAGCTTTCTTT. This sequence encodes CVSSRNRGHTEAFF.

This clonotype was detected ten times or more. This chain connects TRBV6-1 to TRBJ2-1; TRBD1 aligns across 7 bases. The CDR3 covers 15 residues. Germline CDR1 reads MNHNS; CDR2 reads SASEGT. J lost 4 bases, V lost 0 bases, and 3 bases had no gene match. The CDR3 here is CASSEAGGRYNEQFF. The CDR3 DNA is TGTGCCAGCAGTGAAGCAGGGGGCCGGTACAATGAGCAGTTCTTC.

The chain links TRBV5-4 to TRBJ2-7, with D maybe TRBD2 (6 bases). The CDR3 has 14 residues. V lost 4 bases and J lost 2, with 13 bases in between. Germline assignment: CDR1 SGHNT and CDR2 YYREEE (reference sequence). The CDR3 DNA reads as TGTGCCAGCAGCAACTTTAGCGGACCCTACGAGCAGTACTTC. It is translated as CASSNFSGPYEQYF.

The rearrangement joins TRBV30 to TRBJ1-4, with TRBD1 as a possible D gene (5 bases). Germline loops: CDR1 GTSNPN, CDR2 SVGIG (reference sequence). The CDR3 covers 13 residues. Trimming stripped 6 bases from V and 5 bases from J, with 13 bases between. CDR3 nucleotide sequence: TGTGCCTGCGCGAGGGGACCGAATGAAAAACTGTTTTTT. This codes for CACARGPNEKLFF.

The chain recombines TRBV5-4 with TRBJ1-1; 9 bases align to TRBD1. Unmatched junction bases numbered 6, after V lost 1 base and J lost 5 bases. The CDR3 is 15 amino acids. Germline CDR1 is SGHNT and CDR2 is YYREEE (reference sequence). The CDR3 DNA is TGTGCCAGCAGCTTGAGGACAGGGGATGGTACTGAAGCTTTCTTT. Translation: CASSLRTGDGTEAFF.

In the case of this clonotype: This may arise from a read error, as a much more abundant clone is one base away. The gene calls are TRBV12-3 or TRBV12-4 and TRBJ2-1; D is undetermined. CDR3 length equals 12 residues. The CDR3 bases are TGTGCCAACAGTGACGACCGGAATGAGCAGTTCTTC. Translation gives CANSDDRNEQFF.

This chain links TRBV6-6 with TRBJ1-1; tentative D call: TRBD1 (6 bases). CDR1 and CDR2 (germline): MNHNY, SVGAGI (reference sequence). This CDR3 region has 11 residues. Trimming stripped 5 bases from V and 7 bases from J, with 8 bases between. CDR3: CASSEGVEAFF. In nucleotides, the CDR3 is TGTGCCAGCAGTGAGGGGGTTGAAGCTTTCTTT.

As to this clonotype: One base away lies a much larger clone, so this may be a sequencing read error. The chain has TRBV10-3 and TRBJ2-5; D may be TRBD1 (7 bases). Germline assignment: CDR1 ENHRY and CDR2 SYGVKD. CDR3 size: 12 residues. As DNA, the CDR3 is TGTGCCACCCAGGGGGGTAAGGAGATCCAGTACTTC. Protein: CATQGGKEIQYF.

The rearrangement joins TRBV7-9 to TRBJ2-1; 7 nucleotides match TRBD2. Trimming cost V 1 base and J 2 bases; bases outside gene matches: 8. In germline, CDR1 is SEHNR, CDR2 FQNEAQ (reference sequence). The CDR3 is made up of 17 amino acids. CDR3 coding DNA: TGTGCCAGCAGCTTAGTCCTAGCGGAAGGTCCCTACAATGAGCAGTTCTTC. Protein sequence: CASSLVLAEGPYNEQFF.

This clonotype occurred many times. The genes are TRBV11-3 and TRBJ2-3; 7 positions agree with TRBD1. Germline loops: CDR1 SGHNT, CDR2 YENEEA. There are 12 residues in the CDR3. The ends lost 4 bases at V and 11 bases at J; junction bases unmatched: 6. The CDR3 reads CASSSGQSKQYF. DNA of the CDR3: TGTGCCAGCAGCTCGGGACAGTCGAAGCAGTATTTT. Full variable domain (outside the CDR3, taken from reference TRBV11-3 and TRBJ2-3): EAGVVQSPRYKIIEKKQPVAFWCNPISGHNTLYWYLQNLGQGPELLIRYENEEAVDDSQLPKDRFSAERLKGVDSTLKIQPAELGDSAVYLCASSSGQSKQYFGPGTRLTVL.

A note on this clonotype: One end of the junction fails to match germline, which may point to a read error. The rearrangement joins TRBV29-1 to TRBJ1-1; the D gene is possibly TRBD1 (5 bases). This CDR3 is built from 13 residues. In germline, CDR1 is SQVTM, CDR2 ANQGSEA. The DNA for the CDR3 is TGCAGCGTATTGAGAGGGGTGGGCACTGAAGCCTTCTTT. It specifies CSVLRGVGTEAFF.

The chain links TRBV5-5 to TRBJ1-1; D is possibly TRBD1 (5 bases). Germline assignment: CDR1 SGHKS and CDR2 YYEKEE (reference sequence). Trimming took off 2 bases at V and 12 bases at J, with 17 bases between the two ends. The CDR3 has 13 residues. The CDR3 DNA follows: TGTGCCAGCAGCTTCTGGGACGGGGGGGAAACTTTCTTT. Its translation: CASSFWDGGETFF.

This clonotype has a single count. The chain joins TRBV28 to TRBJ2-2, with 8 positions matching TRBD1. This CDR3 has 15 amino acids. CDR1 is MDHEN and CDR2 is SYDVKM in the germline V gene. Losses at the gene ends were 6 bases for V and 6 bases for J; bases not matched to a gene: 9. The CDR3 bases are TGTGCCAGCAGCCCCGGACAGGGCGGAGCCGGGGAGCTGTTTTTT. Protein sequence: CASSPGQGGAGELFF.

This clonotype was counted ten times or more. This chain links TRBV6-2 or TRBV6-3 with TRBJ2-2, with 7 bases lining up with TRBD2. The CDR3 sequence is 17 residues long. CDR1 is MNHEY and CDR2 is SVGEGT in the germline V gene. Germline trimming cut 1 base from V and 0 bases from J; bases unmatched to any gene: 5. CDR3: CASSYYRDYPNTGELFF. DNA of the CDR3: TGTGCCAGCAGTTACTACCGGGACTACCCGAACACCGGGGAGCTGTTTTTT.

A remark on this clonotype: At one end the junction does not follow the germline gene, possibly because of a read error. The rearrangement uses TRBV10-3 and TRBJ2-7; no clear D. The CDR3 totals 13 residues. Looked up from germline, CDR1 is ENHRY and CDR2 is SYGVKD. Written as DNA, the CDR3 is TGTGCCATCAGGGACCAATCGCCCTGCGAGGAGTACTTC. Its translation is CAIRDQSPCEEYF.

Regarding this clonotype: Being one base from a much bigger clone, this may be a read error. This CDR3 fails to terminate in the conserved phenylalanine or tryptophan, so it likely reflects a read error. The V and J genes are TRBV4-1 and TRBJ2-6; D remains ambiguous. Germline CDR1 MGHRA, CDR2 YSYEKL. The CDR3 consists of 16 residues. The germline V and J ends were trimmed by 2 bases and 1 base, with 9 bases remaining between them. Here the CDR3 DNA reads TGCGCCAGCAGCCAAAGAACAGAATCTGGGGCCAACGTCCTGACTTCC. This encodes CASSQRTESGANVLTS.

The chain has TRBV13 and TRBJ2-7; D ambiguous. There are 14 residues in the CDR3. V was clipped by 4 bases and J by 6 bases, with 16 bases between them. Germline V lookup: CDR1 PRHDT, CDR2 FYEKMQ (reference sequence). DNA for the CDR3: TGTGCCAGCAGCTCCTATACTTATTCGGGCGAGCAGTACTTC. Translating gives CASSSYTYSGEQYF.

A remark on this clonotype: One end of the junction is discordant with germline, which a read error may explain. This rearrangement joins TRBV11-2 to TRBJ1-6; D remains unclear. The germline V gene encodes CDR1 SGHAT and CDR2 FQNNGV. The CDR3 contains 16 residues. CDR3 residues: CAGSFTIGNYNSSLHF. Written as DNA, the CDR3 is TGTGCCGGCAGCTTCACCATAGGGAACTATAATTCATCCCTCCACTTT.

To note about this clonotype: Because it lacks the conserved phenylalanine or tryptophan at the end, this CDR3 is likely a read error. This chain connects TRBV11-2 to TRBJ2-7; 10 bases agree with TRBD1. The V and J ends lost 7 bases and 3 bases, in that order; junction bases with no gene match: 6. The CDR3 runs 14 residues. CDR1 and CDR2 (germline): SGHAT, FQNNGV. The CDR3, as DNA: TGTGCCAGCATGTCCGGGACAGGGGACTACGAGCAGTACCTC. Translating it yields CASMSGTGDYEQYL.

This clonotype showed up many times. The V and J genes are TRBV5-1 and TRBJ2-5, with 11 bases aligning to TRBD2. This CDR3 spans 15 amino acids. The germline V gene encodes CDR1 SGHRS and CDR2 YFSETQ. V was clipped by 8 bases and J by 3 bases; unmatched bases: 9. In DNA, the CDR3 is TGCGCCAGTAGACCGGGACTAGCGGAAAAAGAGACCCAGTACTTC. Encoded protein: CASRPGLAEKETQYF.

A note on this clonotype: Since a much larger clone is just one base distant, this may be a read error. The CDR3 region has the DNA TGTGCCAGAAGAGTTCCAGGGGCGTCCTCCTACGAGCAGTACTTC. Encoded protein: CARRVPGASSYEQYF. The V gene is TRBV6-1, the J gene TRBJ2-7; tentatively, D is TRBD1 (6 bases). The CDR3 loop spans 15 amino acids. V gave up 9 bases and J gave up 0 bases, with 18 bases separating them. CDR1 and CDR2 (germline): MNHNS, SASEGT.

This clonotype was observed a few times. V usage is TRBV10-2 and J usage is TRBJ1-4; the match to TRBD1 covers 7 bases. V lost 6 bases to trimming and J lost 10 bases; unmatched junction nucleotides: 11. Germline V lookup: CDR1 WSHSY, CDR2 SAAADI. The CDR3 covers 14 residues. CDR3 bases: TGCGCCAGCAGCGAGACAGGGCCAGATGGAAAACTGTTTTTT. As protein: CASSETGPDGKLFF.

On this clonotype itself: One end of the junction does not line up with germline, which may come from a read error. The chain uses TRBV11-2 and TRBJ2-1; 9 nucleotides line up with TRBD2. CDR1 is SGHAT, CDR2 FQNNGV, per germline. This CDR3 spans 15 amino acids. The CDR3, as DNA: TGTGCCAGCAGCTCCTTAACTAGCGGGTCCAGTAGCATGGTCTTC. Translated: CASSSLTSGSSSMVF.

Details on this clonotype: A much larger clone lies a single base off, so this may be a read error. The chain couples TRBV28 to TRBJ2-1; TRBD1 matches 7 bases. The CDR3 has 12 residues. The germline V gene has CDR1 MDHEN and CDR2 SYDVKM. CDR3 amino acids: CANSSQGIEQFF. CDR3 nucleotide sequence: TGTGCCAACAGTTCACAGGGGATTGAGCAGTTCTTC.